Below are 8 T cell receptor beta chains sequenced from a single sample in a study of shared T cell receptors in the human thymus. The table came from immunoSEQ multiplex PCR; TCRdb's copy has only in-frame clones and leaves some out. The sample has about 380,000 clones, about 95% seen once. Sequenced: thymocytes. The receptors were sampled from a human donor.

The CDR3 region has the DNA TGTGCCTGGTCAACGGGGCGGTCCTACGAGCAGTACTTC. Amino acids: CAWSTGRSYEQYF. The J gene is TRBJ2-7, the V gene TRBV30; either TRBD1 or TRBD2 may supply D (5 bases each). The length of the CDR3 is 13 residues. The V gene lost 5 bases and the J gene lost 1 base, with 12 bases spanning the gap. The germline gives CDR1 GTSNPN, CDR2 SVGIG (reference sequence).

The DNA for the CDR3 is TGTGCCAGCAGCGTAGATACTAGCGGATACTACGAGCAGTACTTC. Amino acid sequence: CASSVDTSGYYEQYF. This sequence joins TRBV9 and TRBJ2-7; 8 bases map to TRBD2. CDR1 is SGDLS and CDR2 is YYNGEE in the germline V gene. V shed 0 bases and J 3 bases; nucleotides not matched to a gene: 5. This CDR3 comprises 15 residues. Full variable domain (rest looked up from reference TRBV9 and TRBJ2-7): DSGVTQTPKHLITATGQRVTLRCSPRSGDLSVYWYQQSLDQGLQFLIQYYNGEERAKGNILERFSAQQFPDLHSELNLSSLELGDSALYFCASSVDTSGYYEQYFGPGTRLTVT.

This clone appeared once. This chain uses TRBV5-6 with TRBJ2-1; the D call may be TRBD1 or TRBD2 (5 bases each). V was clipped by 5 bases and J by 5 bases, with 26 bases between them. This CDR3 spans 18 amino acids. Per germline, CDR1 SGHDT and CDR2 YYEEEE. The CDR3 sequence is CASRVDGISGDRHNEQFF. Written as DNA, the CDR3 is TGTGCCAGCAGGGTAGATGGGATTAGTGGGGACCGCCACAATGAGCAGTTCTTC. The full variable domain, with the rest looked up from reference TRBV5-6 and TRBJ2-1, is DAGVTQSPTHLIKTRGQQVTLRCSPKSGHDTVSWYQQALGQGPQFIFQYYEEEERQRGNFPDRFSGHQFPNYSSELNVNALLLGDSALYLCASRVDGISGDRHNEQFFGPGTRLTVL.

This clone was detected once. The rearrangement joins TRBV15 to TRBJ2-3, with 7 positions matching TRBD2. V lost 5 bases, J lost 1 base, and 6 bases stayed unmatched. The CDR3 is 15 amino acids. Germline V gene data show CDR1 as LNHNV and CDR2 as YYDKDF (reference sequence). The CDR3 loop is CATSGERDRTDTQYF. CDR3 nucleotides: TGTGCCACCAGCGGGGAGCGGGACCGCACAGATACGCAGTATTTT.

The chain recombines TRBV2 with TRBJ2-7, with 10 bases aligning to TRBD2. V was pared by 5 bases and J by 7 bases, with 2 bases of the junction left unmatched. This CDR3 contains 12 residues. Germline CDR1 SNHLY, CDR2 FYNNEI. CDR3 DNA: TGTGCCAGCAGTTTGGGACTAGCGGAGCAGTACTTC. Amino acids: CASSLGLAEQYF.

This clone was recorded once. The genes are TRBV5-4 and TRBJ1-4, with D maybe TRBD1 (6 bases). Trimming cost V 1 base and J 6 bases, with 16 bases left between them. The CDR3 runs 16 residues. Germline assignment: CDR1 SGHNT and CDR2 YYREEE (reference sequence). CDR3 sequence (DNA): TGTGCCAGCAGCTTGAGGGTCAGGGGCTGGGATGAAAAACTGTTTTTT. Translation: CASSLRVRGWDEKLFF.

The V call is TRBV6-6, the J call TRBJ1-3; 9 nucleotides agree with TRBD1. The V segment lost 5 bases and the J segment 2 bases; nucleotides outside the gene matches: 1. The V gene's germline CDR1 is MNHNY and CDR2 SVGAGI (reference sequence). The CDR3 runs to 14 residues. For the CDR3, the DNA is TGTGCCAGCAGTGGACAGGGGACTGGAAACACCATATATTTT. It specifies CASSGQGTGNTIYF.

This clone has more than one count but fewer than ten. The chain carries TRBV19 and TRBJ1-2; D unclear. The CDR3 loop spans 13 amino acids. V gave up 9 bases and J gave up 3 bases, with 14 bases separating them. Looked up from germline, CDR1 is LNHDA and CDR2 is SQIVND (reference sequence). The CDR3: CASHEAQYYGYTF. DNA of the CDR3: TGTGCCAGCCACGAGGCACAGTACTATGGCTACACCTTC.